A selection of T cell receptor beta chains follows, all from one sample in a study of blood T cell repertoires in COVID-19. Libraries were prepared by immunoSEQ multiplex PCR; TCRdb keeps only in-frame clonotypes and omits some of them. This table holds about 320,000 clones, around 86% found once. Sequencing input: peripheral blood. These receptors all stem from a woman aged 45-60 years with acute or convalescent COVID-19. CDR3s leave out the opening cysteine and the closing phenylalanine or tryptophan. Expanded clones are given a class, and other clones once, few, many or no size at all.

TRBV10-2,TRBJ2-7,-,ATTDRSSYEQY
TRBV28,TRBJ1-5,-,ASSLPGNQPQH
TRBV7-8,TRBJ2-7,-,ASSYPTGMGAGNSYEQY
TRBV5-1,TRBJ2-2,-,ASRYYGTSGTKGFGELF
TRBV6-6,TRBJ1-4,-,ASSQPGQGKEKLF
TRBV9,TRBJ2-7,-,ASSSRAGTVSSYEQY
TRBV2,TRBJ1-2,-,ASSPNRRGSGYT
TRBV5-6,TRBJ2-3,-,ASSSPGLAATDTQY
TRBV2,TRBJ2-1,-,ASSVGLAGANEQF
TRBV6-5,TRBJ1-1,-,ASSYSDNKAF
TRBV7-3,TRBJ2-5,-,ASSASLAAETQY
TRBV5-1,TRBJ2-1,-,ASSVGLAGGNNEQF
TRBV20-1,TRBJ2-4,-,SASPSETVTNIQY
TRBV11-3,TRBJ1-2,-,ASSLDEDRGPHGYT
TRBV27,TRBJ1-6,-,ASSFFGNSPLH
TRBV21-1,TRBJ2-1,-,ASSKRLAGVIEQF
TRBV27,TRBJ2-7,once,ASSPWTGVSYEQY
TRBV28,TRBJ2-4,-,ASRTGTKNIQY
TRBV15,TRBJ1-1,-,ATSRDRAPEAF
TRBV7-3,TRBJ2-1,once,ASSHDGTSANEQF
TRBV15,TRBJ2-5,-,ATSRQGETQY
TRBV7-2,TRBJ2-1,-,ASSQPRTGIYNEQF